This T cell receptor (beta chain) is drawn from a study of T-cell memory formation after mild COVID-19. About the study: TCR clusters showed largely donor specificity. Overall study results and limits: Day 15 to 85 contractors were CD4/CD8 balanced; later expanders leaned CD4+.

Regarding this clonotype: Its matching antigen is unknown.

The length of the CDR3 is 15 residues. V was trimmed by 2 bases and J by 0 bases, leaving 11 bases between them. Germline CDR1 is MNHNY and CDR2 is SVGAGI (reference sequence). TCRdb processed the 5' RACE reads anew with MiXCR; each CDR3 protein has one entry. The sample consists of some 250,000 distinct CDR3 sequences, 8% to 9.5% of them appearing once. This receptor was obtained from a young man who had mild COVID-19 (a few samples of this study predate the infection). Cell type and time point are not known. The J gene is TRBJ2-7, the V gene TRBV6-6; D gene unclear. The sample taken for sequencing was PBMCs or a T cell subset sorted from them (not recorded which). The DNA of the CDR3 is TGTGCCAGCAGTTACGATGGCCGGAGCTCCTACGAGCAGTACGTC. It encodes CASSYDGRSSYEQYV.